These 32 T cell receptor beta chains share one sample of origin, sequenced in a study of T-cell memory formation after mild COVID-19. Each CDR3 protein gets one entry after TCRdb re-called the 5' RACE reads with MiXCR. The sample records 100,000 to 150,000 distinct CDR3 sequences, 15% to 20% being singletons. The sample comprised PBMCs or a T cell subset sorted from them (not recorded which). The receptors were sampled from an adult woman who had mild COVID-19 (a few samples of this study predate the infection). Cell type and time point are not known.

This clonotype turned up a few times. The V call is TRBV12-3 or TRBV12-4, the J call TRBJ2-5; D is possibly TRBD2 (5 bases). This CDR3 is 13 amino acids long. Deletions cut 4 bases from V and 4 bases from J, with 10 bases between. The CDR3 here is CASSYPEGETQYF. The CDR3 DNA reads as TGTGCCAGCAGTTACCCCGAGGGAGAGACCCAGTACTTC.

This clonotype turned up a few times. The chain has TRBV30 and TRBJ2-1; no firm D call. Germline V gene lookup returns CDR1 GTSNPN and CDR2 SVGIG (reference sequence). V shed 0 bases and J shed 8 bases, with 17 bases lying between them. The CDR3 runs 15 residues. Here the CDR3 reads CAWSVPFDAHDEQFF. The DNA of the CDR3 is TGTGCCTGGAGTGTACCCTTCGACGCCCACGATGAGCAGTTCTTC.

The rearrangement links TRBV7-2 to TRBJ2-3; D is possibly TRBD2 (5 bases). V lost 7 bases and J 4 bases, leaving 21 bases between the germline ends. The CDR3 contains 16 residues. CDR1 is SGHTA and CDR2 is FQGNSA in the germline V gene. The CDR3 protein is CASILSGVVWADTQYF. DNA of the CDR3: TGTGCCAGCATTCTCAGCGGAGTAGTTTGGGCAGATACGCAGTATTTT.

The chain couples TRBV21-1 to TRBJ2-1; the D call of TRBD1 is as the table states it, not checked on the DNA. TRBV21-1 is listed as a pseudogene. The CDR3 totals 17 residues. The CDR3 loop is CASSKAPRTGIRNEQFF. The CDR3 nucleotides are TGTGCCAGCAGCAAAGCACCAAGGACAGGGATCAGGAATGAGCAGTTCTTC.

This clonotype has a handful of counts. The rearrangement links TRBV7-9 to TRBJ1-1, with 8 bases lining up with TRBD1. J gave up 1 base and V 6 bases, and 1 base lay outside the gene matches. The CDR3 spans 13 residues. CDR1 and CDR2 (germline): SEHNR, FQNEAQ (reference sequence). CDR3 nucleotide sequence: TGTGCCAGCAGTCAGGGGGCGAACACTGAAGCTTTCTTT. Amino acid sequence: CASSQGANTEAFF.

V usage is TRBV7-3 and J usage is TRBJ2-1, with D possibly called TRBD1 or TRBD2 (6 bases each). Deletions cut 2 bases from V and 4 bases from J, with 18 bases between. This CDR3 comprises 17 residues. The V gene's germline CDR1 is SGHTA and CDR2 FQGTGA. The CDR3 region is CASSLGPEGGIYNEQFF. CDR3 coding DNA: TGTGCCAGCAGCTTAGGTCCCGAGGGGGGAATATACAATGAGCAGTTCTTC.

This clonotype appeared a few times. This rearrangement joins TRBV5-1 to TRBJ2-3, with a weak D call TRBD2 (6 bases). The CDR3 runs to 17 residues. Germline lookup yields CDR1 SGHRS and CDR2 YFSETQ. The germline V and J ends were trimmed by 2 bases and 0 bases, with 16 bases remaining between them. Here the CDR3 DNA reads TGCGCCAGCAGCTTCGGGGCCGGGGCGGGGAGCACAGATACGCAGTATTTT. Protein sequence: CASSFGAGAGSTDTQYF.

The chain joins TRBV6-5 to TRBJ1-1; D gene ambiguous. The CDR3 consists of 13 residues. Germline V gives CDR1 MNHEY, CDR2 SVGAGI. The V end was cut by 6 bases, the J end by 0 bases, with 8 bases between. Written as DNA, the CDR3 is TGTGCCAGCAGGACGGGGTTGAACACTGAAGCTTTCTTT. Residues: CASRTGLNTEAFF.

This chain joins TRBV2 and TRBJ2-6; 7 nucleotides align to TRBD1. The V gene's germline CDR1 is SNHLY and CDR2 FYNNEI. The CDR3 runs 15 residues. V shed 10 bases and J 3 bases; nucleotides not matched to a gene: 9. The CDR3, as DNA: TGTGCCACCTCAACAGGGGAGAGTGGGGCCAACGTCCTGACTTTC. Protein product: CATSTGESGANVLTF.

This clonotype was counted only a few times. The CDR3 DNA is TGTGCCAGCAGCTTGTGGACACTCTCCTACGAGCAGTACTTC. Translation: CASSLWTLSYEQYF. This chain links TRBV5-5 with TRBJ2-7; weak D call: TRBD1 (5 bases). Germline assignment: CDR1 SGHKS and CDR2 YYEKEE (reference sequence). V dropped 1 base and J dropped 0 bases, with 8 bases sitting between them. CDR3 length: 14 amino acids. Based on the CDR3 plus reference TRBV5-5 and TRBJ2-7, the full variable domain is DAGVTQSPTHLIKTRGQQVTLRCSPISGHKSVSWYQQVLGQGPQFIFQYYEKEERGRGNFPDRFSARQFPNYSSELNVNALLLGDSALYLCASSLWTLSYEQYFGPGTRLTVT.

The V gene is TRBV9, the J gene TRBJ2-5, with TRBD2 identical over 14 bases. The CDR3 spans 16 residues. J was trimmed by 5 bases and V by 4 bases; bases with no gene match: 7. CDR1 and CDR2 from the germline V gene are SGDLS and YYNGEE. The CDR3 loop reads CASSPRLAGGPETQYF. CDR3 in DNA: TGTGCCAGCAGCCCTCGACTAGCGGGGGGGCCGGAGACCCAGTACTTC.

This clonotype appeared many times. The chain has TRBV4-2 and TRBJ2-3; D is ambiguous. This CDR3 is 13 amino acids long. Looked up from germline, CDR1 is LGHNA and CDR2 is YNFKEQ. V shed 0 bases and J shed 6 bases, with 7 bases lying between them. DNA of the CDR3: TGTGCCAGCAGCCAAGATAGTACGGATACGCAGTATTTT. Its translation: CASSQDSTDTQYF.

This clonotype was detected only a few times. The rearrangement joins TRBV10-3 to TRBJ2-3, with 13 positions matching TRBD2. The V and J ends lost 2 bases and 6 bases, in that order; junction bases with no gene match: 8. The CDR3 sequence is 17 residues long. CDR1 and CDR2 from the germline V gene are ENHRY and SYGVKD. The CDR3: CAISEPRLAGGSDTQYF. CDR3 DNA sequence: TGTGCCATCAGTGAGCCTAGACTAGCGGGAGGATCCGATACGCAGTATTTT.

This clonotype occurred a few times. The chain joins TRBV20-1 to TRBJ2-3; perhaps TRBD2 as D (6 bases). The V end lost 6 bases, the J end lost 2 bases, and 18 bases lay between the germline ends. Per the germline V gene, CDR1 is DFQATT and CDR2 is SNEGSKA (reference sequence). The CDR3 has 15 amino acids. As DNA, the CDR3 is TGCAGTGCGAACAGACCGCGGGGCCCCACAGATACGCAGTATTTT. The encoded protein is CSANRPRGPTDTQYF.

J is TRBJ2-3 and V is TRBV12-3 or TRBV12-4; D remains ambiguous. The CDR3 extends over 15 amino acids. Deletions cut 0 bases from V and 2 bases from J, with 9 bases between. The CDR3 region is CASSLAPYNTDTQYF. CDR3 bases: TGTGCCAGCAGTTTAGCGCCCTATAACACAGATACGCAGTATTTT.

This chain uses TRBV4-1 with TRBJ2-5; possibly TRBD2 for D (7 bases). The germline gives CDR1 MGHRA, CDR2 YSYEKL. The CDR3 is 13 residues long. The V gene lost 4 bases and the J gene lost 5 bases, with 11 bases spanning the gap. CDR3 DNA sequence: TGCGCCAGCAGCCTGAGGGGGGGGGAGACCCAGTACTTC. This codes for CASSLRGGETQYF.

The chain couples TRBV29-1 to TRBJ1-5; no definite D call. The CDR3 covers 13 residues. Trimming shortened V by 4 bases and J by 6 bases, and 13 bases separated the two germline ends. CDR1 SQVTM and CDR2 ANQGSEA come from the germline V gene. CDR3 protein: CSVAVDSLQPQHF. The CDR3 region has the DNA TGCAGCGTTGCGGTCGACTCCCTTCAGCCCCAGCATTTT.

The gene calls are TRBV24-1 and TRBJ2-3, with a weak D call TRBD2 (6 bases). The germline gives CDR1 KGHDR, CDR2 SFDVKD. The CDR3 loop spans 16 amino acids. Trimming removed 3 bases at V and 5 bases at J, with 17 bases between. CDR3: CATSDRVGGSGDTQYF. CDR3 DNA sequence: TGTGCCACCAGTGATCGCGTTGGAGGGTCGGGAGATACGCAGTATTTT.

CDR3 nucleotide sequence: TGTGCCATCAGTGAAGGTCTGGGGGCTCAAGGGAGCAATCAGCCCCAGCATTTT. Translating gives CAISEGLGAQGSNQPQHF. The chain carries TRBV10-3 and TRBJ1-5, with TRBD1 as a possible D gene (6 bases). The CDR3 extends over 18 amino acids. Germline CDR1 reads ENHRY; CDR2 reads SYGVKD. Trimming cost V 3 bases and J 1 base, with 19 bases left between them.

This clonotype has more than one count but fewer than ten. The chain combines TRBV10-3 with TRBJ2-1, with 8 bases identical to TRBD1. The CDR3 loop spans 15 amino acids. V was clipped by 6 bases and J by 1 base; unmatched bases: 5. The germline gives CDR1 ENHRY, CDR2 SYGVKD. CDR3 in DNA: TGTGCCATCAGCGGGGACAGGACATCCTACAATGAGCAGTTCTTC. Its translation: CAISGDRTSYNEQFF.

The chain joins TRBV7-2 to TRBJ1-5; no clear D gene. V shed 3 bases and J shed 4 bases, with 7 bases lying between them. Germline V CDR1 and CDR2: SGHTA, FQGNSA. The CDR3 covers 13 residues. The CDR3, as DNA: TGTGCCAGCAGCTTCGACGGAAATCAGCCCCAGCATTTT. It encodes CASSFDGNQPQHF.

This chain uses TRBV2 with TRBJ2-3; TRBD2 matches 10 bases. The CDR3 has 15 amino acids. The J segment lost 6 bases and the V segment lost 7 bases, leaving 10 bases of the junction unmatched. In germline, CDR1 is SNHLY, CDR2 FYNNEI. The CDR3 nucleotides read TGTGCCAGCAAGCTCCTAGCGGGGGCGGTTGATACGCAGTATTTT. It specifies CASKLLAGAVDTQYF.

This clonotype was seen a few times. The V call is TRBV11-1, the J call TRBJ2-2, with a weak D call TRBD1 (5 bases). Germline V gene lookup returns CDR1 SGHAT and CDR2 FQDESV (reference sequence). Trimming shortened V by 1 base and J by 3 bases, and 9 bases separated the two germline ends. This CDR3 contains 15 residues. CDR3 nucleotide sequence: TGTGCCAGCAGCTTAGGCGACAGATACACCGGGGAGCTGTTTTTT. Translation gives CASSLGDRYTGELFF.

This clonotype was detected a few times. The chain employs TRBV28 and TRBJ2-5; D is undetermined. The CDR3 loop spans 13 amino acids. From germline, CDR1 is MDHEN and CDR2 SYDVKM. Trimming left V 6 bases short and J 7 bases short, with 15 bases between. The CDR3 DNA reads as TGTGCCAGCAGGCGCCCCGGCCTCCCGACCCAGTACTTC. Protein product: CASRRPGLPTQYF.

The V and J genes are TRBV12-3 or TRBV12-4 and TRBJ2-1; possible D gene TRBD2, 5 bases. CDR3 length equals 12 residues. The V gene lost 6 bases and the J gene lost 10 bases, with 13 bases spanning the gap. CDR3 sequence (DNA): TGTGCCAGCAGCCCTGGACTGGCGGAGCAGTTCTTC. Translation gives CASSPGLAEQFF.

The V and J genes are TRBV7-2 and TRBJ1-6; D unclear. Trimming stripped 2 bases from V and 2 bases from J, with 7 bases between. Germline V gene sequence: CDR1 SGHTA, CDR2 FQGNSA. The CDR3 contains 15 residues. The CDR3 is CASSLLGTYNSPLHF. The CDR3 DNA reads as TGTGCCAGCAGCTTACTCGGGACCTATAATTCACCCCTCCACTTT.

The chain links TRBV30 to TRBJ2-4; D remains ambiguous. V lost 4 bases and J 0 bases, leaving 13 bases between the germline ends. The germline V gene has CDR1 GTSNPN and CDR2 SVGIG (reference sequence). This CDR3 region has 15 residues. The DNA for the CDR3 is TGTGCCTGGAACTCGCACGGTCTAGCCAAAAACATTCAGTACTTC. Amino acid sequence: CAWNSHGLAKNIQYF.

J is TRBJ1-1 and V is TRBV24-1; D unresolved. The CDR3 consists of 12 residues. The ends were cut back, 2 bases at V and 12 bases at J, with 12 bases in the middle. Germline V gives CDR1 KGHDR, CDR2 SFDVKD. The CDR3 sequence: CATSDYGRKTFF. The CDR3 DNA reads TGTGCCACCAGTGATTATGGTAGAAAGACTTTCTTT.

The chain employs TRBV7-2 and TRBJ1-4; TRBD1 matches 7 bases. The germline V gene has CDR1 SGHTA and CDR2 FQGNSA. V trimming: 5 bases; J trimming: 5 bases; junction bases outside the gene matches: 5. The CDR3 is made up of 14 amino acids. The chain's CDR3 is CASSLTGSNEKLFF. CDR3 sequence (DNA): TGTGCCAGCAGCCTGACAGGGTCAAATGAAAAACTGTTTTTT.

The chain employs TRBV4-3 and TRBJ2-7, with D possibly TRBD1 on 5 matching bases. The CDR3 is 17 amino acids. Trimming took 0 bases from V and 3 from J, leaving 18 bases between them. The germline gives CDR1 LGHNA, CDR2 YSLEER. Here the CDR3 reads CASSQDPPQGYIYEQYF. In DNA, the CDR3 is TGCGCCAGCAGCCAAGATCCTCCTCAGGGTTATATCTACGAGCAGTACTTC.

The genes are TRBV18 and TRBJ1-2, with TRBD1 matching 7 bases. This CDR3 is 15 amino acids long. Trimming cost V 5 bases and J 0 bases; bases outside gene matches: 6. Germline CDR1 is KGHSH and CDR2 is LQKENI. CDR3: CASSSGTVANYGYTF. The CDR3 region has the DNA TGTGCCAGCTCATCCGGGACAGTAGCTAACTATGGCTACACCTTC.

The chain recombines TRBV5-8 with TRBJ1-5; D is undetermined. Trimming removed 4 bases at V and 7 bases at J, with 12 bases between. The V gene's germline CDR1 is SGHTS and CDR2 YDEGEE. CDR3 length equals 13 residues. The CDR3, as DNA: TGTGCCAGCAGCCAACAAGGTCTGCAGCCCCAGCATTTT. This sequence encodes CASSQQGLQPQHF.